Below, 6 T cell receptor beta chains from the same sample are listed, as sequenced in a study of blood T cell repertoires in COVID-19. Here immunoSEQ multiplex PCR was the method, and the copy in TCRdb shows in-frame clones only, minus some. The table has 200,000 to 250,000 clones, about 80% seen once. Sequenced sample: PBMCs or T cells enriched from blood (not recorded which). The receptors come from a man in his fifties or sixties who had recovered from COVID-19.

The chain uses TRBV7-6 and TRBJ2-7; 10 positions match TRBD1. The germline V gene has CDR1 SGHVS and CDR2 FNYEAQ. The V segment lost 5 bases and the J segment 7 bases; nucleotides outside the gene matches: 14. The CDR3 covers 16 residues. CDR3 nucleotide sequence: TGTGCCAGCAGCCCTAGTACGCGGACAGGGGGGATGGAGCAGTACTTC. Protein sequence: CASSPSTRTGGMEQYF.

The gene calls are TRBV5-6 and TRBJ1-4; tentatively, D is TRBD1 (5 bases). V gave up 3 bases and J gave up 7 bases, with 25 bases separating them. CDR1 and CDR2 (germline): SGHDT, YYEEEE. The CDR3 extends over 18 amino acids. Here the CDR3 DNA reads TGTGCCAGCAGCTCCCAAGGCGGGACTCCGAATTTTCTTGAAAAACTGTTTTTT. It translates to CASSSQGGTPNFLEKLFF. The full variable domain, with the rest looked up from reference TRBV5-6 and TRBJ1-4, is DAGVTQSPTHLIKTRGQQVTLRCSPKSGHDTVSWYQQALGQGPQFIFQYYEEEERQRGNFPDRFSGHQFPNYSSELNVNALLLGDSALYLCASSSQGGTPNFLEKLFFGSGTQLSVL.

The rearrangement links TRBV27 to TRBJ1-2; D is possibly TRBD1 (5 bases). CDR1 and CDR2 (germline): MNHEY, SMNVEV (reference sequence). Trimming removed 5 bases from V and 4 bases from J, with 17 bases in between. The CDR3 totals 15 residues. CDR3 sequence (DNA): TGTGCCAGCAGTCCCACCCTGTTTGGGGCCTATGGCTACACCTTC. Translation: CASSPTLFGAYGYTF.

The rearrangement uses TRBV25-1 and TRBJ2-2, with D possibly being TRBD2 (5 bases). The V gene lost 6 bases and the J gene lost 4 bases, with 21 bases spanning the gap. The germline gives CDR1 MGHDK, CDR2 SYGVNS. The CDR3 spans 17 residues. The CDR3 is CASSRGSVVMGTGELFF. Here the CDR3 DNA reads TGTGCCAGCAGCCGGGGATCTGTTGTCATGGGCACCGGGGAGCTGTTTTTT.

The CDR3 nucleotides read TGCGCCAGCAGCAAAAGACAGGGGATGAACACTGAAGCTTTCTTT. Residues: CASSKRQGMNTEAFF. This chain connects TRBV5-1 to TRBJ1-1; the match to TRBD1 covers 8 bases. This CDR3 is 15 amino acids long. Germline V gene lookup returns CDR1 SGHRS and CDR2 YFSETQ. Unmatched junction bases numbered 5, after V lost 4 bases and J lost 0 bases.

In its sample, this clone was seen once. V gene TRBV6-5 combines with J gene TRBJ1-5, with 7 bases matching TRBD1. The CDR3 totals 14 residues. J was trimmed by 6 bases and V by 5 bases; bases with no gene match: 7. CDR1 is MNHEY, CDR2 SVGAGI, per germline. The CDR3 is CASSPGGRRQPQHF. The CDR3 region has the DNA TGTGCCAGCAGTCCAGGGGGTAGGCGTCAGCCCCAGCATTTT.